The rows below give T cell receptor beta chains drawn from one sample of a study of T cells after yellow fever vaccination. Each CDR3 protein is one row after TCRdb ran MiXCR on the 5' RACE reads. Among hundreds of thousands of distinct CDR3 sequences, roughly 8.7% were seen once, and the ten largest hold roughly 17%. Sequences were derived from PBMCs, sampled on the day of the first yellow fever vaccination. Every receptor here comes from a man between 18 and 29 years old who received the YFV17D yellow fever vaccine. CDR3s include the opening cysteine and the closing phenylalanine or tryptophan. D genes are given only for firm matches. Size is stated for part of the rows, as once, few or many counts, or as a class when the clone is expanded.

CDR3aa | CDR3nt | abundance | j_gene | d_gene | v_gene
CASRARTGHSGANVLTF | TGTGCCAGCAGGGCCCGGACAGGGCACTCTGGGGCCAACGTCCTGACTTTC | NA | TRBJ2-6 | TRBD1 | TRBV2
CASGAYEQYF | TGTGCCAGCGGCGCCTACGAGCAGTACTTC | NA | TRBJ2-7 | NA | TRBV2
CAWSKEGIQPQHF | TGTGCCTGGAGTAAGGAGGGGATCCAGCCCCAGCATTTT | NA | TRBJ1-5 | NA | TRBV30
CASGSQGSGELFF | TGTGCCAGCGGTTCACAGGGGAGCGGGGAGCTGTTTTTT | NA | TRBJ2-2 | TRBD1 | TRBV7-3
CSARPGTHSPQHF | TGCAGTGCTAGGCCCGGGACACATTCGCCCCAGCATTTT | few | TRBJ1-5 | NA | TRBV20-1
CASSQALGFEYNEQFF | TGCGCCAGCAGCCAAGCACTAGGATTCGAATACAATGAGCAGTTCTTC | few | TRBJ2-1 | NA | TRBV4-3
CASRGQLNTEAFF | TGTGCCAGCCGGGGACAGCTGAACACTGAAGCTTTCTTT | many | TRBJ1-1 | TRBD1 | TRBV6-1
CSARPASGQETQYF | TGCAGTGCCCGCCCGGCTAGCGGACAAGAGACCCAGTACTTC | NA | TRBJ2-5 | TRBD2 | TRBV20-1
CASSVEAGGSYGYTF | TGTGCCAGCAGCGTAGAGGCAGGGGGCTCGTATGGCTACACCTTC | NA | TRBJ1-2 | TRBD1 | TRBV9
CASSVDRANYGYTF | TGTGCCAGCAGCGTAGACAGGGCTAACTATGGCTACACCTTC | many | TRBJ1-2 | NA | TRBV9
CSAYRDAGNQPQHF | TGCAGTGCGTACAGGGACGCGGGCAATCAGCCCCAGCATTTT | NA | TRBJ1-5 | NA | TRBV20-1
CASRGGLAGWSETQYF | TGTGCCAGCAGGGGGGGGCTAGCGGGGTGGTCGGAGACCCAGTACTTC | NA | TRBJ2-5 | TRBD2 | TRBV7-2
CASSYGTGGREQFF | TGTGCCAGCAGCTACGGGACAGGGGGGCGCGAGCAGTTCTTC | few | TRBJ2-1 | TRBD1 | TRBV6-5
CASSQTGGAGTGELFF | TGTGCCAGCAGCCAAACGGGGGGGGCCGGCACCGGGGAGCTGTTTTTT | few | TRBJ2-2 | TRBD2 | TRBV7-6
CASRRPGNTDTQYF | TGTGCCAGCAGGAGACCGGGAAACACAGATACGCAGTATTTT | NA | TRBJ2-3 | NA | TRBV25-1
CASRAASKNIQYF | TGTGCCAGCAGGGCAGCGTCCAAAAACATTCAGTACTTC | NA | TRBJ2-4 | NA | TRBV12-3/TRBV12-4
CASSKTGVRTGELFF | TGTGCCAGCAGCAAGACGGGGGTCAGGACCGGGGAGCTGTTTTTT | few | TRBJ2-2 | NA | TRBV21-1
CASSQDSGLAAYNEQFF | TGCGCCAGCAGCCAAGATAGTGGACTAGCGGCCTATAATGAGCAGTTCTTC | few | TRBJ2-1 | TRBD2 | TRBV4-1
CASSFNQGGLYF | TGTGCCAGCAGTTTCAACCAGGGGGGTTTGTACTTC | many | TRBJ2-4 | NA | TRBV12-3/TRBV12-4
CASSVGPDETQYF | TGTGCCAGCAGCGTAGGGCCGGACGAGACCCAGTACTTC | few | TRBJ2-5 | NA | TRBV9
CTGRKDRSTDTQYF | TGCACCGGACGGAAGGACAGGAGCACAGATACGCAGTATTTT | many | TRBJ2-3 | TRBD1 | TRBV29-1
CASSQEVSSYTF | TGTGCCAGCAGCCAAGAAGTGTCGAGCTACACCTTC | NA | TRBJ1-2 | NA | TRBV3-1
CASSQGPAGPETQYF | TGTGCCAGCAGCCAGGGGCCCGCCGGGCCAGAGACCCAGTACTTC | NA | TRBJ2-5 | NA | TRBV11-2
CASSLVASDTEAFF | TGTGCCAGCAGCTTAGTAGCGTCGGACACTGAAGCTTTCTTT | NA | TRBJ1-1 | NA | TRBV11-2
CASSLDRGPNTGELFF | TGTGCCAGCAGCCTTGACAGGGGTCCGAACACCGGGGAGCTGTTTTTT | few | TRBJ2-2 | TRBD1 | TRBV5-6
CASSTTGVWYGYTF | TGTGCCAGCAGCACAACAGGGGTTTGGTATGGCTACACCTTC | few | TRBJ1-2 | TRBD1 | TRBV5-6
CASSQEQRNTGELFF | TGCGCCAGCAGCCAAGAACAGCGAAACACCGGGGAGCTGTTTTTT | few | TRBJ2-2 | NA | TRBV4-1